This entry describes one T cell receptor (beta chain). The antigen is undetermined. This sample is drawn from a study of CXCR3-negative and CXCR3-positive naive CD8 T cells. Whole-study results and caveats: Naive cells positive for CXCR3 carried more hydrophobic TRB CDR3s than CXCR3-negative ones. Comparably high diversity marked both naive subsets, whereas memory CD8+ cells had much lower diversity.

The CDR3 totals 16 residues. CDR1 and CDR2 from the germline V gene are LGHNA and YSLEER. The method, 5' RACE with UMI labels, was used to prepare the TRB cDNA libraries. TCRdb re-analyzed the 5' RACE reads; it lists each CDR3 protein once, without DNA. This listing includes roughly 130,000 distinct CDR3 sequences. The chain employs TRBV4-3 and TRBJ2-7; TCRdb selects TRBD2, and the lack of DNA leaves this call unchecked. The TCR sequence derives from a human donor in good health. Some clones in this sample may be carry-over from other donors' samples. Specimen: naive CXCR3+ CD8+ T cells from blood. Described subset: CD45RO-CCR7+CD27+CD95- naive CD8+ T cells expressing CXCR3 (TNR3+). CDR3 sequence: CASSQDYGREKDEQYF.